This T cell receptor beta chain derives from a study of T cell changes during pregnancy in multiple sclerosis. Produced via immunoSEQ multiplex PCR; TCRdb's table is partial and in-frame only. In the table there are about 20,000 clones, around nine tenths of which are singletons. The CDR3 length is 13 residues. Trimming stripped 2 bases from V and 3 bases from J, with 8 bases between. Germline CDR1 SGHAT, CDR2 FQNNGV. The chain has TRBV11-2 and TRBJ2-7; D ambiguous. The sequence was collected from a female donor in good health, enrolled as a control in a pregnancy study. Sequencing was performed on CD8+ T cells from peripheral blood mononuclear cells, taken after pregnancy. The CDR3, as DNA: TGTGCCAGCAGCTTATCGGGTATCTACGAGCAGTACTTC. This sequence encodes CASSLSGIYEQYF.